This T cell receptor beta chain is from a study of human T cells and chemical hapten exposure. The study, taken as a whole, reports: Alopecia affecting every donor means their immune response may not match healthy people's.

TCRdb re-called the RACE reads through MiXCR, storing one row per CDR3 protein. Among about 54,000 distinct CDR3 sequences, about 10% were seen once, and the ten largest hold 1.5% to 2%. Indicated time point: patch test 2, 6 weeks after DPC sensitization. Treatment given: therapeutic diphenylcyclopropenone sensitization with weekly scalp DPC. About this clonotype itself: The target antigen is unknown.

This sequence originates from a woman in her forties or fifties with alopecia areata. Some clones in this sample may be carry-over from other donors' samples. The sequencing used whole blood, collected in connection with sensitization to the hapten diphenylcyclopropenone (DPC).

The CDR3 bases are TGTGCCAGCAGGCTCGAGGGGGGGTTCGGTTCACCCCTCCACTTT. It encodes CASRLEGGFGSPLHF. V and J are TRBV28 and TRBJ1-6; D perhaps matches TRBD1 (6 bases). The germline V gene has CDR1 MDHEN and CDR2 SYDVKM. Trimming cost V 6 bases and J 9 bases, with 18 bases left between them. The CDR3 is 15 residues long.